Below, 5 T cell receptor beta chains from the same sample are listed, as sequenced in a study of blood T cell repertoires in COVID-19. The table came from immunoSEQ multiplex PCR; TCRdb's copy has only in-frame clones and leaves some out. The table has about 150,000 clones, around 91% seen once. Sequenced: peripheral blood. Every receptor here comes from a man aged 18 to 30 with COVID-19, enrolled during active disease.

The V call is TRBV7-3, the J call TRBJ2-1, with 11 bases that match TRBD2. This CDR3 spans 15 amino acids. V was clipped by 5 bases and J by 7 bases; unmatched bases: 7. Germline CDR1 SGHTA, CDR2 FQGTGA. CDR3 protein: CASSPHSGRVNEQFF. CDR3 DNA sequence: TGTGCCAGCAGCCCCCATAGCGGGAGGGTTAATGAGCAGTTCTTC.

The V gene is TRBV2, the J gene TRBJ2-1; 9 bases are shared with TRBD2. The V and J ends lost 3 bases and 7 bases, in that order; junction bases with no gene match: 4. This CDR3 contains 14 residues. Germline lookup yields CDR1 SNHLY and CDR2 FYNNEI. CDR3 sequence (DNA): TGTGCCAGCAGTGATAGCGGGAGAGGGAATGAGCAGTTCTTC. This sequence encodes CASSDSGRGNEQFF.

The rearrangement uses TRBV9 and TRBJ2-4; D unclear. V dropped 0 bases and J dropped 10 bases, with 8 bases sitting between them. CDR1 is SGDLS and CDR2 is YYNGEE in the germline V gene. This CDR3 has 12 amino acids. The DNA for the CDR3 is TGTGCCAGCAGCGTAGGCCCCGGGATTCAGTACTTC. Translating gives CASSVGPGIQYF. Full variable domain (remainder filled in from reference TRBV9 and TRBJ2-4): DSGVTQTPKHLITATGQRVTLRCSPRSGDLSVYWYQQSLDQGLQFLIQYYNGEERAKGNILERFSAQQFPDLHSELNLSSLELGDSALYFCASSVGPGIQYFGAGTRLSVL.

This clone was found a few times. V is TRBV5-6 and J is TRBJ2-7, with 8 positions matching TRBD2. Germline loops: CDR1 SGHDT, CDR2 YYEEEE. V lost 0 bases, J lost 2 bases, and 7 bases stayed unmatched. The CDR3 length is 16 residues. CDR3 DNA: TGTGCCAGCAGCTTGGCGGGGGGGCTGAGGGCCTACGAGCAGTACTTC. This translates into CASSLAGGLRAYEQYF.

The chain links TRBV24-1 to TRBJ1-3; 7 bases are shared with TRBD1. This CDR3 is built from 17 residues. V shed 5 bases, J shed 0 bases, and the junction held 9 bases outside the gene matches. Per germline, CDR1 KGHDR and CDR2 SFDVKD. The CDR3 bases are TGTGCCACCAGTGCTCAACAGACAGGGAACTCTGGAAACACCATATATTTT. It encodes CATSAQQTGNSGNTIYF.